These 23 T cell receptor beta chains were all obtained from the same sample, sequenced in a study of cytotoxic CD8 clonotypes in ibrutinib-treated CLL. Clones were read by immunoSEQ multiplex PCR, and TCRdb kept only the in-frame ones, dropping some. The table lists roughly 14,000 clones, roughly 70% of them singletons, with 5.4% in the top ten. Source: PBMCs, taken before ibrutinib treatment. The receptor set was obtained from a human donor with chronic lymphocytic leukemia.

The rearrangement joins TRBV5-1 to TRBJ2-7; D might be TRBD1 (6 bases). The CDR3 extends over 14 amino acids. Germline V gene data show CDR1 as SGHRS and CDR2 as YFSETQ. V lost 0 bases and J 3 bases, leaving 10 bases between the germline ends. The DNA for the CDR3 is TGCGCCAGCAGCTTGGGGGACATACTCTACGAGCAGTACTTC. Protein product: CASSLGDILYEQYF.

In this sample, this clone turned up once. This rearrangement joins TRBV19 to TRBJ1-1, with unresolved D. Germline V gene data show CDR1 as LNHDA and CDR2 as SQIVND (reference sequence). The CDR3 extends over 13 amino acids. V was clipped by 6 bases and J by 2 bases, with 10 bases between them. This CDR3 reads CASSSGLNTEAFF. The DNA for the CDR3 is TGTGCCAGTAGCTCCGGACTCAACACTGAAGCTTTCTTT. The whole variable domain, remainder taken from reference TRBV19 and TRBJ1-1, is DGGITQSPKYLFRKEGQNVTLSCEQNLNHDAMYWYRQDPGQGLRLIYYSQIVNDFQKGDIAEGYSVSREKKESFPLTVTSAQKNPTAFYLCASSSGLNTEAFFGQGTRLTVV.

Written as DNA, the CDR3 is TGTGCCAGCACCCCACCCGGGACCGGGCCCAATGAGCAGTTCTTC. Its translation is CASTPPGTGPNEQFF. V and J are TRBV5-8 and TRBJ2-1; TRBD1 or TRBD2 may be the D gene (5 bases each). Germline values: CDR1 SGHTS, CDR2 YDEGEE. Between the trimmed V and J ends, which lost 6 bases and 6 bases, there was a span of 19 bases. This CDR3 contains 15 residues.

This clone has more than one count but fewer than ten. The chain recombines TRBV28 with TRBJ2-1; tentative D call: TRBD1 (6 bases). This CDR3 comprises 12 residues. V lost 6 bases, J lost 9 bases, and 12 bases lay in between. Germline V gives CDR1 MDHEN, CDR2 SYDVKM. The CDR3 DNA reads TGTGCCAGCAGACAGGGCCGGGGTGAGCAGTTCTTC. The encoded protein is CASRQGRGEQFF.

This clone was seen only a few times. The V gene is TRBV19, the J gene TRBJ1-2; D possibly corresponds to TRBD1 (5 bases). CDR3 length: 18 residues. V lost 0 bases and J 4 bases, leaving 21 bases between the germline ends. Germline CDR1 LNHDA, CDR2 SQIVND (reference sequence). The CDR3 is CASSIDLFRGAGLYGYTF. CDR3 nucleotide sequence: TGTGCCAGTAGTATAGATCTTTTCCGGGGTGCGGGACTCTATGGCTACACCTTC. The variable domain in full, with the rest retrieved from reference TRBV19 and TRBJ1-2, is DGGITQSPKYLFRKEGQNVTLSCEQNLNHDAMYWYRQDPGQGLRLIYYSQIVNDFQKGDIAEGYSVSREKKESFPLTVTSAQKNPTAFYLCASSIDLFRGAGLYGYTFGSGTRLTVV.

As DNA, the CDR3 is TGTGCCAGCAGCGAGGGAGGGGTGGCCAAAAACATTCAGTACTTC. It yields the protein CASSEGGVAKNIQYF. The chain uses TRBV9 and TRBJ2-4, with TRBD2 matching over 7 bases. The V gene's germline CDR1 is SGDLS and CDR2 YYNGEE. This CDR3 is 15 amino acids long. V dropped 3 bases and J dropped 1; count of bases not matched to a gene: 4.

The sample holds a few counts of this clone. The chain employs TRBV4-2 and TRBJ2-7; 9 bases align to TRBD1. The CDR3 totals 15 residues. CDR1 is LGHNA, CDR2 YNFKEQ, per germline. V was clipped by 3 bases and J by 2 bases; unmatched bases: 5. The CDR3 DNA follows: TGTGCCAGCAGCCAGGCGAACAGGGGGCCCTACGAGCAGTACTTC. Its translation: CASSQANRGPYEQYF.

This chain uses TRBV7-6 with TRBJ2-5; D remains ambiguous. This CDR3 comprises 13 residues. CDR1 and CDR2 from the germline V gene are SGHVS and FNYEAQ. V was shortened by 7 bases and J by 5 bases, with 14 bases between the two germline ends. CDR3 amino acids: CASTPEPRETQYF. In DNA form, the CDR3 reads TGTGCCAGCACCCCCGAGCCCCGGGAGACCCAGTACTTC.

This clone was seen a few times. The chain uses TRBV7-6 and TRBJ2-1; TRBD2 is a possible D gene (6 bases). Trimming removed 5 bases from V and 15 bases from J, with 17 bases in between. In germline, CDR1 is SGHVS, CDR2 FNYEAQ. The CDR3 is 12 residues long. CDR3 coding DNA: TGTGCCAGCAGCCCCCGTGCGGAGGGGTGGTTCTTC. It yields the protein CASSPRAEGWFF.

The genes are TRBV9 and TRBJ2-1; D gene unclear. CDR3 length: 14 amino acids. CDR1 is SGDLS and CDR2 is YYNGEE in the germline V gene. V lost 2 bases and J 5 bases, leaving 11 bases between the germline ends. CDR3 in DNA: TGTGCCAGCAGCGTTGATACCTGGGACAATGAGCAGTTCTTC. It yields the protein CASSVDTWDNEQFF.

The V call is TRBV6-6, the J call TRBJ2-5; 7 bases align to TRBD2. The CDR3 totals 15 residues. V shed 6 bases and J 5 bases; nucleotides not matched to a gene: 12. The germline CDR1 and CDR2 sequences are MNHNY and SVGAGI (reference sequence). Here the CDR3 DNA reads TGTGCCAGCAGCCTCCGAACGGGAGGCAGGGAGACCCAGTACTTC. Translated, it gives CASSLRTGGRETQYF.

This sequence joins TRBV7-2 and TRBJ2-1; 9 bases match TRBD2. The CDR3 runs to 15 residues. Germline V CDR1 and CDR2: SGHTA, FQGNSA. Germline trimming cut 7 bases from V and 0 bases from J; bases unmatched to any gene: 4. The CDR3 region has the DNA TGTGCCAGCACCATTAGCGGGAGCTCCTACAATGAGCAGTTCTTC. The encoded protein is CASTISGSSYNEQFF.

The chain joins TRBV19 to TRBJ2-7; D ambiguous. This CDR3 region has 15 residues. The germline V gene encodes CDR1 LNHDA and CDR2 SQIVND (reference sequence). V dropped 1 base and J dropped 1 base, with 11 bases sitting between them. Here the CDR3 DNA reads TGTGCCAGTAGTATAGGCAGGTGGGGATCCTACGAGCAGTACTTC. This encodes CASSIGRWGSYEQYF.

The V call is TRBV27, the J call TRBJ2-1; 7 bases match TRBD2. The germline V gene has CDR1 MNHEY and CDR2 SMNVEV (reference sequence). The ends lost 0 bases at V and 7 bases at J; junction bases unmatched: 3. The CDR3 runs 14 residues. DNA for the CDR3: TGTGCCAGCAGTTTATCGTACGGGGGGAATGAGCAGTTCTTC. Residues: CASSLSYGGNEQFF.

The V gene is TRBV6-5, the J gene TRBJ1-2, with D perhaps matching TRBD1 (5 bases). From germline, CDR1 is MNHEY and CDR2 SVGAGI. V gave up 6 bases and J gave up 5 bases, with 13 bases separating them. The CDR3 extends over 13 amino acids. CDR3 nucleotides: TGTGCCAGCAGCCCGGGAGGGGCATATGGCTACACCTTC. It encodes CASSPGGAYGYTF.

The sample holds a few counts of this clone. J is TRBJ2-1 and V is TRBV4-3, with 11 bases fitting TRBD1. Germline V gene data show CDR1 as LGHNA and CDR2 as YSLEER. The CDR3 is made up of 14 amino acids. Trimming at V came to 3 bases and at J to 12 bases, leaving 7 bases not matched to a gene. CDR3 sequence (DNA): TGCGCCAGCAGCCAGGGGACAGGGGGGAGGTGGCAGTTCTTC. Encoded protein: CASSQGTGGRWQFF.

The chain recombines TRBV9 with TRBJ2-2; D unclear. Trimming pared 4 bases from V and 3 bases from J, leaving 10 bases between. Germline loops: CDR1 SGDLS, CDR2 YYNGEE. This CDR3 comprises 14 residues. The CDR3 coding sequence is TGTGCCAGCAGCTCCCGGGCCCACACCGGGGAGCTGTTTTTT. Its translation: CASSSRAHTGELFF.

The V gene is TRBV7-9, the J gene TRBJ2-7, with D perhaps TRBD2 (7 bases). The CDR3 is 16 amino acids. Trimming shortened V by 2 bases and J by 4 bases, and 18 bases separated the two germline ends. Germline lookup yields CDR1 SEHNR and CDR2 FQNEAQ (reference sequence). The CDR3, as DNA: TGTGCCAGCAGCTTACCTCTTGCGGGGGCGCCTTACGAGCAGTACTTC. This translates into CASSLPLAGAPYEQYF.

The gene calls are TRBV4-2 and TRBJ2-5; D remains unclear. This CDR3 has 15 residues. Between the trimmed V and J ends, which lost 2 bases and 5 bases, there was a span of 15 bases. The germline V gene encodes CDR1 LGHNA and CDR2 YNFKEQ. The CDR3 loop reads CASSQWGAPGETQYF. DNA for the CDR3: TGTGCCAGCAGCCAATGGGGTGCCCCTGGGGAGACCCAGTACTTC.

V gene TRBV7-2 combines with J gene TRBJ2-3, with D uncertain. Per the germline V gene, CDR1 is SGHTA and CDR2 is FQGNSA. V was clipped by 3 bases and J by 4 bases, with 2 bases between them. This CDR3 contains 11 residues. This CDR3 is CASSLSDTQYF. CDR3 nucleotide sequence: TGTGCCAGCAGCTTGTCAGATACGCAGTATTTT.

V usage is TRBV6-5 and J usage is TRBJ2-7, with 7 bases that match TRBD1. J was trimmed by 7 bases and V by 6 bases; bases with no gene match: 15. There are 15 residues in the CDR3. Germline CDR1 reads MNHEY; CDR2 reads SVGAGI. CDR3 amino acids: CASSYLGTVVWEQYF. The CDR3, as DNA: TGTGCCAGCAGCTACCTGGGGACAGTTGTGTGGGAGCAGTACTTC.

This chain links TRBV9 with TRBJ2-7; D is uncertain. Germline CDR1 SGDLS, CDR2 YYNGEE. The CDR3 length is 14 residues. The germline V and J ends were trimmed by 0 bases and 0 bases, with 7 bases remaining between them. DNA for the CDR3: TGTGCCAGCAGCGTAGGCCAGAACTCCTACGAGCAGTACTTC. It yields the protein CASSVGQNSYEQYF.

CDR3 DNA: TGTGCCAGCAGCCCCGGACTAGCGGGGGGCGCAGATACGCAGTATTTT. It yields the protein CASSPGLAGGADTQYF. The chain carries TRBV6-4 and TRBJ2-3; 14 positions match TRBD2. Germline V lookup: CDR1 MRHNA, CDR2 SNTAGT. V dropped 6 bases and J dropped 4; count of bases not matched to a gene: 6. The CDR3 covers 16 residues.